One and the same sample provided the 13 T cell receptor beta chains below, sequenced in a study of molecular identifiers for immune sequencing clone quantification. TCRdb reanalysed the PCR reads using MiXCR and keeps one entry per CDR3 protein. The sample carries nearly 650,000 distinct CDR3 sequences, less than 30% recorded once. The source material was naive CD8+ T cells from blood, with Jurkat cell RNA spiked in. Documented subset: FACS-sorted CD8+CD4-CCR7+CD45RA+ naive T cells. The source is a human donor in good health. Some libraries in this study had Jurkat cell RNA spiked in.

The table lists this clonotype with a few counts. This sequence joins TRBV9 and TRBJ2-4; 7 nucleotides align to TRBD1. In germline, CDR1 is SGDLS, CDR2 YYNGEE. The CDR3 runs 15 residues. V was clipped by 0 bases and J by 5 bases; unmatched bases: 5. The CDR3 DNA reads TGTGCCAGCAGCGTAGGTCGGGACAGAGAAAACATTCAGTACTTC. This sequence encodes CASSVGRDRENIQYF.

The chain links TRBV4-3 to TRBJ1-1, with 10 bases fitting TRBD1. The length of the CDR3 is 16 residues. V dropped 5 bases and J dropped 0; count of bases not matched to a gene: 6. Germline V gene data show CDR1 as LGHNA and CDR2 as YSLEER. CDR3 sequence (DNA): TGCGCCAGCAGCGAGGGACAGGGGCTCGTGAACACTGAAGCTTTCTTT. Protein sequence: CASSEGQGLVNTEAFF.

Notes on this clonotype: The junction departs from the called germline gene at one end, perhaps through a read error. The genes are TRBV4-3 and TRBJ1-3; D possibly corresponds to TRBD1 (5 bases). The CDR3 contains 15 residues. The germline CDR1 and CDR2 sequences are LGHNA and YSLEER. CDR3 sequence reads: CAGSQVGRSGNTIYF. The CDR3 nucleotides read TGCGCCGGCAGCCAAGTGGGACGCTCTGGAAACACCATATATTTT.

The J gene is TRBJ2-1, the V gene TRBV30; 14 bases align to TRBD2. V lost 0 bases, J lost 6 bases, and 10 bases stayed unmatched. The CDR3 sequence is 18 residues long. Germline CDR1 reads GTSNPN; CDR2 reads SVGIG (reference sequence). CDR3 amino acids: CAWSVLGLAGGLGNEQFF. In DNA form, the CDR3 reads TGTGCCTGGAGTGTACTAGGACTAGCGGGGGGTCTGGGCAATGAGCAGTTCTTC.

The rearrangement joins TRBV7-6 to TRBJ1-1; D unresolved. The CDR3 totals 17 residues. With 2 bases removed from V and 5 bases from J, the gap between germline ends came to 21 bases. In germline, CDR1 is SGHVS, CDR2 FNYEAQ. The chain's CDR3 is CASSLWGQPKQGTEAFF. In DNA, the CDR3 is TGTGCCAGCAGCTTATGGGGTCAGCCTAAACAAGGGACTGAAGCTTTCTTT.

This rearrangement joins TRBV6-6 to TRBJ1-5; TRBD1 agrees at 9 bases. Trimming took 6 bases from V and 2 from J; bases not matched to a gene: 5. The CDR3 runs 15 residues. Germline CDR1 reads MNHNY; CDR2 reads SVGAGI (reference sequence). The CDR3 loop is CASRQGAGGNQPQHF. DNA of the CDR3: TGTGCCAGCAGACAGGGGGCCGGGGGCAATCAGCCCCAGCATTTT.

There are many counts of this clonotype. The chain uses TRBV12-3 or TRBV12-4 and TRBJ1-1, with 7 bases that match TRBD1. The CDR3 is made up of 14 amino acids. V trimming: 5 bases; J trimming: 4 bases; junction bases outside the gene matches: 7. CDR3 in amino acids: CASSPGTASTEAFF. The CDR3, as DNA: TGTGCCAGCAGTCCCGGGACAGCTTCCACTGAAGCTTTCTTT.

Ten or more counts support this clonotype. The V call is TRBV20-1, the J call TRBJ2-3, with 8 bases fitting TRBD2. The ends lost 0 bases at V and 6 bases at J; junction bases unmatched: 8. CDR3 length: 15 amino acids. Germline-derived CDR1 and CDR2 are DFQATT and SNEGSKA (reference sequence). The CDR3, as DNA: TGCAGTGCTAGAGATAGCGGGGTTAGTTTTGATACGCAGTATTTT. Translating it yields CSARDSGVSFDTQYF.

The chain employs TRBV29-1 and TRBJ2-1, with 10 bases identical to TRBD1. The CDR3 is 14 amino acids. With V trimmed by 3 bases and J by 5 bases, 4 bases remained unmatched. Looked up from germline, CDR1 is SQVTM and CDR2 is ANQGSEA. Here the CDR3 reads CSVDYGTGDNEQFF. CDR3 coding DNA: TGCAGCGTTGACTACGGGACAGGGGACAATGAGCAGTTCTTC.

As regards this clonotype: Possible read error: a much larger clone is one base away. This sequence joins TRBV27 and TRBJ1-1, with a possible D match to TRBD1 (6 bases). V was cut by 3 bases and J by 1 base, with 12 bases left in between. CDR1 and CDR2 from the germline V gene are MNHEY and SMNVEV (reference sequence). The CDR3 length is 15 residues. The DNA of the CDR3 is TGTGCCAGCAGTTTCGGGGGGGCGCCGAACACTGAAGCTTTCTTT. Protein product: CASSFGGAPNTEAFF.

This clonotype has only one observation. A much larger clone differs by one base, so this may be a read error. The V call is TRBV20-1, the J call TRBJ2-2, with 7 nucleotides matching TRBD2. Germline V gene data show CDR1 as DFQATT and CDR2 as SNEGSKA (reference sequence). The CDR3 consists of 16 residues. With V trimmed by 0 bases and J by 1 base, 5 bases remained unmatched. CDR3 in DNA: TGCAGTGCTAGAGACCTGCAGCGGGGGAACACCGGGGAGCTGTTTTTT. This codes for CSARDLQRGNTGELFF.

V is TRBV5-3 and J is TRBJ2-7; the D gene is possibly TRBD1 (6 bases). TRBV5-3 is an open reading frame whose function is uncertain. The V gene lost 9 bases and the J gene lost 6 bases, with 16 bases spanning the gap. CDR3 size: 12 residues. The CDR3 spells CATETGFGEQYF. CDR3 DNA: TGTGCCACAGAAACAGGGTTCGGCGAGCAGTACTTC.

In its sample, this clonotype was seen many times. The rearrangement uses TRBV5-6 and TRBJ2-3; no clear D. Germline values: CDR1 SGHDT, CDR2 YYEEEE. There are 12 residues in the CDR3. Between the trimmed V and J ends, which lost 3 bases and 6 bases, there was a span of 8 bases. The CDR3 nucleotides read TGTGCCAGCAGCTCGCGTTTGGATACGCAGTATTTT. Amino acids: CASSSRLDTQYF.